This TCR beta chain was sequenced during a study of T cell repertoires in cytomegalovirus infection. The overall study: Signatures in public TCR beta sequences pointed to both CMV infection and matching HLA type.

Using its own MiXCR run on the reads, TCRdb lists one record per CDR3 protein. Among around 490,000 distinct CDR3 sequences, more than 25% were seen once, and the ten largest hold about 13%. The germline V gene encodes CDR1 SGHDT and CDR2 YYEEEE. The ends lost 0 bases at V and 0 bases at J; junction bases unmatched: 3. This CDR3 region has 18 residues. Study-level points and caveats: CMV carriers with the relevant HLA were identified by cumulative public TCR beta family frequency. HLA-C-restricted, CMV-specific TCR beta clonotypes were dominant ex vivo.

This clonotype was detected a few times. Its target is not known. The sequence was obtained from a human donor in good health (CMV status not recorded). Some clones in this sample may be carry-over from other donors' samples. J is TRBJ2-1 and V is TRBV5-6; 13 bases align to TRBD2. The sample was PBMCs. CDR3 nucleotide sequence: TGTGCCAGCAGCTTGGGGGGACTAGCGGGAAGCTCCTACAATGAGCAGTTCTTC. Translating it yields CASSLGGLAGSSYNEQFF.